The sample holds a few counts of the clone carrying this T cell receptor (beta chain). Its target is not known. The record originates from a study of identical twins. General study results and limits: High-abundance cord blood beta clonotypes had fewer insertions; memory repertoires showed none.

V lost 3 bases and J lost 10, with 12 bases in between. The CDR3 has 12 amino acids. MiXCR was run by TCRdb on the 5' RACE reads, yielding one entry per CDR3 protein. This sample has some 730,000 distinct CDR3 sequences, with roughly 18% found just once. The sample was also linked to a second study, of T cells expressing NK-cell markers. That report adds: It was sorted CD3+CD56-NKG2C+, CD3+CD56+NKG2C- and CD3+CD56+NKG2C+ T cells that provided the TCR beta repertoires.

The clonotype was recovered from a woman between 18 and 29 years old in good health. The chain is built from TRBV12-3 or TRBV12-4 and TRBJ1-1; D not certain. The sequenced sample consisted of PBMCs. The CDR3 sequence: CASSFVGRVAFF. The CDR3 DNA sequence: TGTGCCAGCAGTTTTGTGGGAAGGGTAGCTTTCTTT.